This T cell receptor beta chain was retrieved from a study of blood T cell repertoires in COVID-19. The assay was immunoSEQ multiplex PCR, and TCRdb's table has in-frame clones only and misses some. The data contain 200,000 to 250,000 clones, around four fifths of them singletons. Germline V lookup: CDR1 DFQATT, CDR2 SNEGSKA (reference sequence). This CDR3 is built from 11 residues. V gave up 3 bases and J gave up 2 bases, with 4 bases separating them. Sequenced: peripheral blood. The TCR comes from a woman aged 55-69 years who had recovered from COVID-19. The chain couples TRBV20-1 to TRBJ2-5; D ambiguous. This CDR3 reads CSASKQETQYF. CDR3 bases: TGCAGTGCTAGCAAACAAGAGACCCAGTACTTC.